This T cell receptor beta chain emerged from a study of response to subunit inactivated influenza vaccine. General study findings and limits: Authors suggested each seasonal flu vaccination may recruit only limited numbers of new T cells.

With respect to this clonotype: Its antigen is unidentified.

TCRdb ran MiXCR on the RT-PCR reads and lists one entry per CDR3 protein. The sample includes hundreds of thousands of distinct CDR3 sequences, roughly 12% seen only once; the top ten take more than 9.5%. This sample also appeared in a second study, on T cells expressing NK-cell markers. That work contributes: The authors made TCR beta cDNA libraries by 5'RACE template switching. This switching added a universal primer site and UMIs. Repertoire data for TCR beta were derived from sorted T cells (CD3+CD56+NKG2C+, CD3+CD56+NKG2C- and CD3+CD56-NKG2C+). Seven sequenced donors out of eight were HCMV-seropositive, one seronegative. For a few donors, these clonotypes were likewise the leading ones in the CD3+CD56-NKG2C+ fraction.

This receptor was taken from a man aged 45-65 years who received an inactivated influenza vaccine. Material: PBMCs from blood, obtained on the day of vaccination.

CDR3 coding DNA: TGTGCCAGCAGTTGTTGCGAGTACTACTCCTACGAGCAGTACTTC. It codes for CASSCCEYYSYEQYF. The V gene is TRBV6-9, the J gene TRBJ2-7; D is uncertain. Deletions cut 4 bases from V and 0 bases from J, with 13 bases between. The CDR3 is made up of 15 amino acids. Germline V gene lookup returns CDR1 MNHGY and CDR2 SVAAGI.